This T cell receptor beta chain was recorded in a study of blood T cell repertoires in COVID-19. Only in-frame clones appear in the TCRdb table, and some are missing; sequencing was by immunoSEQ multiplex PCR. The sample shows tens of thousands of clones, 75% to 90% of them seen only once. The junction had 9 bases not matched to a gene; V was cut back by 1 base and J by 7 bases. The germline V gene has CDR1 SGDLS and CDR2 YYNGEE. The CDR3 loop spans 15 amino acids. This TCR came from a woman in her sixties with acute or convalescent COVID-19. The chain recombines TRBV9 with TRBJ1-2; TRBD1 matches at 8 bases. Sequenced material: peripheral blood. In DNA form, the CDR3 reads TGTGCCAGCAGCGTAACCCCCGGACAGGGCTCTGGCTACACCTTC. Translating it yields CASSVTPGQGSGYTF.